These 16 T cell receptor delta chains came from one sample sequenced in a study of Vδ1+ human thymocytes. Study observations and caveats: In the thymus, TRG and TRD repertoires looked highly polyclonal with Gaussian CDR3 lengths.

No antigens are known for them. RNA was extracted from the cells and then reverse transcribed. Pooled V-gene forward primers with one constant-region reverse primer generated the CDR3 amplicons by multiplex PCR. TCRdb re-called the multiplex PCR reads through CATT. The data contain 54,000 or so delta-chain clones, approximately 15% of them singletons. Sequencing was performed on Vdelta1+ gamma-delta thymocytes from the thymus. Subset noted: FACS-sorted CD3+ TCRalphabeta- TCRVdelta1+ TCRVdelta2- thymocytes. All receptors derive from a boy younger than two who had congenital heart surgery.

V usage is TRDV1 and J usage is TRDJ1; a possible D gene is TRDD3 (10 bases). CDR3 length: 24 amino acids. Germline V CDR1 and CDR2: TSWWSYY, QGS. V lost 2 bases and J lost 0, with 37 bases in between. The CDR3 spells CALGENPLPTVGDTVYKYTDKLIF. For the CDR3, the DNA is TGTGCTCTTGGGGAAAACCCCCTTCCTACGGTGGGGGATACCGTTTATAAGTACACCGATAAACTCATCTTT.

This clone turned up a few times. V is TRDV2 and J is TRDJ1; TRDD3 might be the D (6 bases). Germline V gives CDR1 GEAIGNYY, CDR2 EKD. This CDR3 comprises 16 residues. V was cut by 5 bases and J by 0 bases, with 18 bases left in between. The CDR3 reads CACVRCGGHHTDKLIF. CDR3 sequence (DNA): TGTGCCTGTGTGAGATGTGGGGGTCATCACACCGATAAACTCATCTTT.

This clone was detected only a few times. V and J are TRDV1 and TRDJ1; 9 bases agree with TRDD3. Germline CDR1 TSWWSYY, CDR2 QGS. The CDR3 has 17 residues. V lost 1 base and J lost 1; bases outside the gene matches: 7. The CDR3 region has the DNA TGTGCTCTTGGGGAACCCTACTGGGGGACTTCCACCGATAAACTCATCTTT. It specifies CALGEPYWGTSTDKLIF.

The gene calls are TRDV1 and TRDJ1; TRDD3 matches at 9 bases. Germline CDR1 TSWWSYY, CDR2 QGS. The CDR3 is 20 amino acids. Trimming cost V 4 bases and J 0 bases; bases outside gene matches: 18. The CDR3 loop reads CALGGPSRPGGFLYTDKLIF. The CDR3 bases are TGTGCTCTTGGGGGACCATCCCGGCCTGGGGGATTCCTGTACACCGATAAACTCATCTTT.

This clone came up a few times. This chain joins TRDV3 and TRDJ1; D is undetermined. The CDR3 runs 16 residues. Germline CDR1 and CDR2: TVYSNPD and GDNSRS (reference sequence). Trimming removed 5 bases from V and 5 bases from J, with 27 bases in between. This chain's CDR3 is CATYYFRGPKVDKLIF. DNA of the CDR3: TGTGCCACTTATTATTTCCGGGGCCCGAAGGTGGATAAACTCATCTTT. Together with reference TRDV3 and TRDJ1, the CDR3 gives the full variable domain: CDKVTQSSPDQTVASGSEVVLLCTYDTVYSNPDLFWYRIRPDYSFQFVFYGDNSRSEGADFTQGRFSVKHILTQKAFHLVISPVRTEDSATYYCATYYFRGPKVDKLIFGKGTRVTVEP.

The chain links TRDV1 to TRDJ1, with 12 bases aligning to TRDD3. The CDR3 is 23 amino acids. Germline CDR1 TSWWSYY, CDR2 QGS. Trimming cost V 0 bases and J 0 bases; bases outside gene matches: 20. CDR3 residues: CALGELGPTPYWGILPYTDKLIF. For the CDR3, the DNA is TGTGCTCTTGGGGAACTCGGTCCTACACCTTACTGGGGGATACTCCCGTACACCGATAAACTCATCTTT.

The rearrangement links TRDV1 to TRDJ1; D is unclear. Germline lookup yields CDR1 TSWWSYY and CDR2 QGS. The CDR3 is 14 residues long. Trimming cost V 1 base and J 8 bases, with 14 bases left between them. CDR3 sequence: CALGEPASLTKLIF. DNA for the CDR3: TGTGCTCTTGGGGAACCCGCCTCCCTTACAAAACTCATCTTT.

The V call is TRDV1, the J call TRDJ1; a possible D gene is TRDD3 (6 bases). The V end lost 5 bases, the J end lost 3 bases, and 28 bases lay between the germline ends. The CDR3 runs to 19 residues. Germline CDR1 is TSWWSYY and CDR2 is QGS. As DNA, the CDR3 is TGTGCTCTTGGGCCCTTTCGCTTTCCCCCAGTACTGGGACCCGATAAACTCATCTTT. The encoded protein is CALGPFRFPPVLGPDKLIF.

The table lists this clone with a few counts. The chain joins TRDV1 to TRDJ1; 8 bases are shared with TRDD3. The junction had 14 bases not matched to a gene; V was cut back by 2 bases and J by 0 bases. The CDR3 spans 19 residues. Germline V lookup: CDR1 TSWWSYY, CDR2 QGS. The CDR3 nucleotides read TGTGCTCTTGGGGAAGACGGGTCCACTGGGGGTTTGTACACCGATAAACTCATCTTT. This encodes CALGEDGSTGGLYTDKLIF.

Regarding this clone: At the DNA level, this CDR3 is encoded by other sequences in the same sample as well. V is TRDV1 and J is TRDJ1, with a possible D match to TRDD3 (6 bases). V lost 9 bases, J lost 1 base, and 21 bases lay in between. There are 16 residues in the CDR3. CDR1 is TSWWSYY, CDR2 QGS, per germline. The DNA of the CDR3 is TGTGCTCTATTCCCAAACCGGATACCTATCACCGATAAACTCATCTTT. This sequence encodes CALFPNRIPITDKLIF.

This clone was detected ten times or more. The chain uses TRDV2 and TRDJ1, with 11 bases identical to TRDD3. The CDR3 runs 14 residues. Trimming cost V 5 bases and J 5 bases; bases outside gene matches: 6. Germline V gene data show CDR1 as GEAIGNYY and CDR2 as EKD. The CDR3 region is CACAGGYSCDKLIF. CDR3 coding DNA: TGTGCCTGTGCTGGGGGATACTCATGTGATAAACTCATCTTT.

Comments on this clone: Other DNA sequences within the sample encode an identical CDR3. The rearrangement joins TRDV2 to TRDJ1; 10 bases are shared with TRDD3. CDR3 length equals 18 residues. J lost 4 bases, V lost 1 base, and 14 bases had no gene match. Germline-derived CDR1 and CDR2 are GEAIGNYY and EKD. The CDR3 DNA reads as TGTGCCTGTGACACTCCCACTGGGGGATCTGAGTTGATCGATAAACTCATCTTT. Protein: CACDTPTGGSELIDKLIF.

V gene TRDV1 combines with J gene TRDJ1, with 7 nucleotides matching TRDD3. Germline assignment: CDR1 TSWWSYY and CDR2 QGS. The CDR3 extends over 22 amino acids. V trimming: 2 bases; J trimming: 0 bases; junction bases outside the gene matches: 24. Here the CDR3 reads CALGETFFDWGHYTGYTDKLIF. The CDR3 region has the DNA TGTGCTCTTGGGGAAACCTTCTTTGACTGGGGACACTACACCGGTTACACCGATAAACTCATCTTT.

This clone came up a few times. This chain connects TRDV1 to TRDJ1; TRDD3 agrees at 8 bases. Germline loops: CDR1 TSWWSYY, CDR2 QGS. V was clipped by 0 bases and J by 7 bases; unmatched bases: 31. This CDR3 spans 23 amino acids. In nucleotides, the CDR3 is TGTGCTCTTGGGGAACTTCTTCCCACGAGGGGATACCGGACCTATTTCTCTCGGACTAAACTCATCTTT. This encodes CALGELLPTRGYRTYFSRTKLIF.

This clone was observed at least ten times. Distinct nucleotide sequences in the sample also encode this CDR3. The chain employs TRDV2 and TRDJ1; 7 bases match TRDD3. The J segment lost 0 bases and the V segment lost 0 bases, leaving 9 bases of the junction unmatched. This CDR3 has 17 residues. CDR1 is GEAIGNYY, CDR2 EKD, per germline. The CDR3 is CACDTVFGGGYTDKLIF. The CDR3 DNA reads TGTGCCTGTGACACCGTTTTTGGGGGAGGTTACACCGATAAACTCATCTTT.

This chain joins TRDV1 and TRDJ1, with 9 bases fitting TRDD3. The V segment lost 4 bases and the J segment 4 bases; nucleotides outside the gene matches: 16. Germline CDR1 and CDR2: TSWWSYY and QGS. The length of the CDR3 is 18 residues. The CDR3 DNA sequence: TGTGCTCTTGGGGCCCTTAGTTCCTACTGGGGGACCCACGATAAACTCATCTTT. This translates into CALGALSSYWGTHDKLIF.